A selection of T cell receptor beta chains follows, all from one sample in a study of early T cells in non-severe SARS-CoV-2 infection. TCRdb fed the 5' RACE reads into MiXCR, producing one record per CDR3 protein. There are under 85,000 distinct CDR3 sequences in the sample; about 14% occur only once, and 3.9% lies in the top ten. The sample in question was whole blood, obtained at baseline. The receptors come from an adult who was a healthcare worker with PCR-confirmed SARS-CoV-2 infection or an uninfected control (not recorded which). Each CDR3 is given with its conserved first and last residue. Each record gives: J gene, D gene, V gene, clone size, CDR3 DNA, CDR3 protein. A D gene is named only where the DNA matches it firmly. Some rows have no size entry. The others give once, few or many, or a class for an expanded clone.

J: TRBJ2-5
D: TRBD1
V: TRBV2
size: many
DNA: TGTGCCAGCACTTTCCGGACAGGGGTGTATGAGACCCAGTACTTC
CDR3: CASTFRTGVYETQYF

J: TRBJ2-1
D: NA
V: TRBV5-5
size: NA
DNA: TGTGCCAGCAGCTTGGTACGGGAGCAGTTCTTC
CDR3: CASSLVREQFF

J: TRBJ1-2
D: TRBD1
V: TRBV20-1
size: few
DNA: TGCAGTGCTAGAGGAGGACAGGGGGACTCCTTC
CDR3: CSARGGQGDSF

J: TRBJ2-7
D: NA
V: TRBV18
size: NA
DNA: TGTGCCAGCTCACCGACCTCAGGGGCAGAGGAGCAGTACTTC
CDR3: CASSPTSGAEEQYF

J: TRBJ2-2
D: TRBD2
V: TRBV5-1
size: NA
DNA: TGCGCCAGCAGCTTAGGGACTAGCGGTGTGGGCACCGGGGAGCTGTTTTTT
CDR3: CASSLGTSGVGTGELFF

J: TRBJ1-1
D: NA
V: TRBV5-1
size: many
DNA: TGCGCCAGCAGCTTGGGGGCAGGAGTCACTGAAGCTTTCTTT
CDR3: CASSLGAGVTEAFF

J: TRBJ2-1
D: TRBD2
V: TRBV5-1
size: few
DNA: TGCGCCAGCAGCTTGCCTAGCGGGTCGTTGGGTGAGCAGTTCTTC
CDR3: CASSLPSGSLGEQFF

J: TRBJ1-5
D: TRBD1
V: TRBV6-6
size: many
DNA: TGTGCCAGCAGCAAACATAGGGACAGGGGAGGACAGCCCCAGCATTTT
CDR3: CASSKHRDRGGQPQHF

J: TRBJ1-5
D: NA
V: TRBV10-3
size: few
DNA: TGTGCCATCAGTGAAGTGCCGGGTAATGATCAGCCCCAGCATTTT
CDR3: CAISEVPGNDQPQHF

J: TRBJ2-5
D: NA
V: TRBV21-1
size: NA
DNA: TGTGCCAGCAGCTACAAGGACAGGTCTCAAGAGACCCAGTACTTC
CDR3: CASSYKDRSQETQYF

J: TRBJ2-5
D: NA
V: TRBV3-1
size: many
DNA: TGTGCCAGCAGCCAAGAATCCCGGGAGACCCAGTACTTC
CDR3: CASSQESRETQYF

J: TRBJ1-2
D: NA
V: TRBV5-1
size: NA
DNA: TGCGCCAGCAGCTTCGGGAAGTCGGATGGCTACACCTTC
CDR3: CASSFGKSDGYTF

J: TRBJ2-3
D: NA
V: TRBV20-1
size: NA
DNA: TGCAGTGCGGGGGAGAGGCCAGATACGCAGTATTTT
CDR3: CSAGERPDTQYF

J: TRBJ2-3
D: TRBD1
V: TRBV9
size: many
DNA: TGTGCCAGCAACCGGGGACAGGGAACGGATACGCAGTATTTT
CDR3: CASNRGQGTDTQYF

J: TRBJ2-7
D: NA
V: TRBV5-6
size: NA
DNA: TGTGCCAGCAGCTGGGGGAGCGAGCAGTACTTC
CDR3: CASSWGSEQYF

J: TRBJ2-2
D: NA
V: TRBV11-2
size: NA
DNA: TGTGCCAGCAGCTTACAGGCGAACACCGGGGAGCTGTTTTTT
CDR3: CASSLQANTGELFF

J: TRBJ1-2
D: NA
V: TRBV5-4
size: few
DNA: TGTGCCAGCAGCACGCTGTACAGGGATGACTATGGCTACACCTTC
CDR3: CASSTLYRDDYGYTF

J: TRBJ2-2
D: TRBD2
V: TRBV12-3/TRBV12-4
size: few
DNA: TGTGCCAGCAGCCGTGACGGGCCAGCGGGGACCGGGGAGCTGTTTTTT
CDR3: CASSRDGPAGTGELFF

J: TRBJ2-1
D: TRBD1
V: TRBV28
size: few
DNA: TGTGCCAGCAGTCTAAGGGGACAGGGTTCGGCCTACAATGAGCAGTTCTTC
CDR3: CASSLRGQGSAYNEQFF

J: TRBJ1-6
D: TRBD1
V: TRBV7-9
size: many
DNA: TGTGCCAGCAGTCGAACAGGGGAATCACCCCTCCACTTT
CDR3: CASSRTGESPLHF

J: TRBJ1-1
D: NA
V: TRBV28
size: many
DNA: TGTGCCAGCAGTGCTTCCCCCACCGAAGCTTTCTTT
CDR3: CASSASPTEAFF

J: TRBJ2-1
D: TRBD2
V: TRBV29-1
size: many
DNA: TGCAGCGTGAGACTAGCTGGATATGAGCAGTTCTTC
CDR3: CSVRLAGYEQFF

J: TRBJ1-4
D: TRBD1
V: TRBV12-3/TRBV12-4
size: many
DNA: TGTGCCAGCAACCTACAGGGGCCATACGAAAAACTGTTTTTT
CDR3: CASNLQGPYEKLFF

J: TRBJ2-7
D: NA
V: TRBV7-6
size: NA
DNA: TGTGCCAGCAGCTTAGCGTCCCGGGGACCCAAGGTCGAGCAGTACTTC
CDR3: CASSLASRGPKVEQYF

J: TRBJ2-3
D: NA
V: TRBV19
size: few
DNA: TGTGCCAGTAGGAGGGGTGGCACAGATACGCAGTATTTT
CDR3: CASRRGGTDTQYF

J: TRBJ1-1
D: NA
V: TRBV6-2/TRBV6-3
size: few
DNA: TGTGCCAGCCATGGTCTGCCGAACACTGAAGCTTTCTTT
CDR3: CASHGLPNTEAFF

J: TRBJ2-3
D: NA
V: TRBV7-9
size: NA
DNA: TGTGCCAGCAGCCCAGGACTAGGACAGACCACAGATACGCAGTATTTT
CDR3: CASSPGLGQTTDTQYF

J: TRBJ2-2
D: NA
V: TRBV27
size: many
DNA: TGTGCCAGCAGTTTTGTTTTTAGCGTGACAGAGGACACCGGGGAGCTGTTTTTT
CDR3: CASSFVFSVTEDTGELFF

J: TRBJ2-3
D: TRBD2
V: TRBV27
size: NA
DNA: TGTGCCAGCAGTTTATCTAGCGGGAGGGCCTTGGATACGCAGTATTTT
CDR3: CASSLSSGRALDTQYF

J: TRBJ2-2
D: TRBD2
V: TRBV4-1
size: NA
DNA: TGCGCCAGCAGCCCTTTGGCGGGAGATACCGGGGAGCTGTTTTTT
CDR3: CASSPLAGDTGELFF

J: TRBJ1-4
D: NA
V: TRBV3-1
size: NA
DNA: TGTGCCAGCAGCCACGCGGCGCCGGGACTCCTTAATGAAAAACTGTTTTTT
CDR3: CASSHAAPGLLNEKLFF

J: TRBJ2-3
D: TRBD1
V: TRBV27
size: few
DNA: TGTGCCAGCAGTTTATCCGGGACAGGGGACTCAAGGACGCAGTATTTT
CDR3: CASSLSGTGDSRTQYF

J: TRBJ2-1
D: TRBD1
V: TRBV11-2
size: NA
DNA: TGTGCCAGCAGCAATCAGGGGGATGAGCAGTTCTTC
CDR3: CASSNQGDEQFF